Listed below are T cell receptor beta chains from one sample, sequenced in a study of blood T cells in healthy people across ages. A single record per CDR3 protein comes from TCRdb applying MiXCR to the 5' RACE reads. In the table there are more than 500,000 distinct CDR3 sequences, approximately 25% of which are singletons. Sequences were obtained from blood. These receptor sequences come from a woman in her seventies in good health. Each CDR3 is given with its conserved first and last residue. The order of the fields is D gene, J gene, clone size, V gene, CDR3 protein, CDR3 DNA. D genes are given only for firm matches. A row's size may be missing; if present it is once, few, many or a size class.

TRBD1,TRBJ2-7,-,TRBV5-5,CASSPGTGGLQYF,TGTGCCAGCAGCCCAGGGACAGGGGGGTTGCAGTACTTC
TRBD1,TRBJ2-7,-,TRBV3-1,CASSQRQGPPYF,TGTGCCAGCAGCCAAAGACAGGGACCACCGTACTTC
TRBD1,TRBJ2-5,few,TRBV12-5,CASGLPLTGEQETQYF,TGTGCTAGTGGACTCCCTCTGACAGGGGAACAAGAGACCCAGTACTTC
-,TRBJ2-3,few,TRBV5-5,CASSLALVGTDTQYF,TGTGCCAGCAGCTTGGCCCTCGTAGGCACAGATACGCAGTATTTT
-,TRBJ1-1,-,TRBV6-5,CASSYLDGAPEAFF,TGTGCCAGCAGTTATTTAGACGGCGCCCCTGAAGCTTTCTTT
-,TRBJ2-4,-,TRBV2,CASSVTQGINIQYF,TGTGCCAGCAGCGTAACCCAGGGGATTAACATTCAGTACTTC
-,TRBJ2-3,-,TRBV5-6,CASSPEGLRTDTQYF,TGTGCCAGCAGCCCGGAGGGGCTTCGCACAGATACGCAGTATTTT
-,TRBJ2-7,once,TRBV6-2/TRBV6-3,CASRAGVEQYF,TGTGCCAGCAGGGCAGGGGTCGAGCAGTACTTC
-,TRBJ2-3,few,TRBV7-2,CASSLAQAPAQYF,TGTGCCAGCAGCTTAGCGCAGGCGCCGGCGCAGTATTTT
-,TRBJ2-2,-,TRBV20-1,CSARSGVAGELFF,TGCAGTGCTAGGTCGGGGGTCGCCGGGGAGCTGTTTTTT
TRBD2,TRBJ2-1,-,TRBV20-1,CSANNRGGDYNEQFF,TGCAGTGCAAACAATCGGGGGGGAGACTACAATGAGCAGTTCTTC
-,TRBJ1-2,few,TRBV30,CAWSVSPGANYGYTF,TGTGCCTGGAGTGTATCCCCTGGGGCTAACTATGGCTACACCTTC
-,TRBJ1-4,few,TRBV5-1,CASRGWDEKLFF,TGCGCCAGCAGGGGGTGGGATGAAAAACTGTTTTTT
-,TRBJ2-5,-,TRBV25-1,CASNGRQETQYF,TGTGCCAGCAATGGACGCCAAGAGACCCAGTACTTC
-,TRBJ2-1,few,TRBV20-1,CSANTRASPNEQFF,TGCAGTGCTAACACGCGGGCTAGCCCCAATGAGCAGTTCTTC
TRBD1,TRBJ2-7,few,TRBV19,CASSLQGADEQYF,TGTGCCAGTAGCTTACAGGGGGCGGACGAGCAGTACTTC
-,TRBJ1-4,-,TRBV7-9,CASNPSLGKLFF,TGTGCCAGCAACCCCTCCCTTGGAAAACTGTTTTTT
-,TRBJ1-2,-,TRBV6-1,CASSEGGHYGYTF,TGTGCCAGCAGTGAAGGGGGACACTATGGCTACACCTTC
-,TRBJ1-4,-,TRBV9,CASSIQGSTNEKLFF,TGTGCCAGCAGCATACAGGGCTCAACTAATGAAAAACTGTTTTTT
-,TRBJ1-5,-,TRBV20-1,CSARDRRLLNQPQHF,TGCAGTGCTAGAGATCGGCGGCTCCTCAATCAGCCCCAGCATTTT
-,TRBJ2-1,many,TRBV20-1,CSASTLNPGQNEQFF,TGCAGTGCGAGCACTTTAAACCCCGGGCAGAATGAGCAGTTCTTC
-,TRBJ2-5,few,TRBV7-2,CASSITLKETQYF,TGTGCCAGCAGCATCACACTTAAAGAGACCCAGTACTTC
-,TRBJ1-1,few,TRBV5-1,CASSARGSDTEAFF,TGCGCCAGCAGCGCCAGGGGATCGGACACTGAAGCTTTCTTT
-,TRBJ2-7,few,TRBV5-1,CASSLDPTGEQYF,TGCGCCAGCAGCTTAGACCCAACGGGCGAGCAGTACTTC
-,TRBJ1-2,-,TRBV11-2,CASSLRGGAYGGYTF,TGTGCCAGCAGCTTGAGAGGAGGGGCTTATGGTGGCTACACCTTC
-,TRBJ2-2,-,TRBV7-3,CASSLIGSGELFF,TGTGCCAGCAGCTTAATAGGGTCCGGGGAGCTGTTTTTT
TRBD2,TRBJ2-3,once,TRBV28,CASSSPSTSGRTQYF,TGTGCCAGCAGTTCCCCCTCGACTAGCGGGAGGACGCAGTATTTT
-,TRBJ1-6,-,TRBV7-8,CASSLATSDISPLHF,TGTGCCAGCAGCTTAGCTACGTCTGATATTTCACCCCTCCACTTT
-,TRBJ2-2,-,TRBV5-6,CASSLWAGYTGELFF,TGTGCCAGCAGCTTGTGGGCGGGGTACACCGGGGAGCTGTTTTTT
-,TRBJ2-3,few,TRBV6-4,CASSATPANTDTQYF,TGTGCCAGCAGTGCCACCCCCGCGAACACAGATACGCAGTATTTT
TRBD2,TRBJ2-3,few,TRBV2,CASRPSGTRTDTQYF,TGTGCCAGCAGGCCTAGCGGGACCCGCACAGATACGCAGTATTTT
-,TRBJ2-1,-,TRBV19,CASSIDLSYNEQFF,TGTGCCAGTAGTATAGATCTGAGCTACAATGAGCAGTTCTTC
-,TRBJ2-1,many,TRBV11-1,CASSPRGGGNEQFF,TGTGCCAGCAGCCCACGGGGCGGAGGAAATGAGCAGTTCTTC
-,TRBJ2-1,-,TRBV24-1,CATSGNHNEQFF,TGTGCCACCAGTGGGAACCACAATGAGCAGTTCTTC
-,TRBJ2-3,-,TRBV20-1,CSAGLAVDTQYF,TGCAGTGCGGGGCTAGCAGTAGATACGCAGTATTTT
-,TRBJ1-2,few,TRBV7-2,CASRSQDNYGYTF,TGTGCCAGCAGATCCCAAGATAACTATGGCTACACCTTC
TRBD2,TRBJ2-1,few,TRBV14,CASSHISGGSLFYNEQFF,TGTGCCAGCAGCCACATTAGCGGGGGCTCTCTTTTCTACAATGAGCAGTTCTTC
-,TRBJ2-1,many,TRBV7-9,CASSRNYNEQFF,TGTGCCAGCAGCCGGAACTACAATGAGCAGTTCTTC
TRBD2,TRBJ2-7,-,TRBV4-2,CASSQSTSGGSHEQYF,TGTGCCAGCAGCCAGTCCACTAGCGGGGGGTCCCACGAGCAGTACTTC
TRBD1,TRBJ2-3,-,TRBV5-6,CASSLPQGAQDTQYF,TGTGCCAGCAGCTTACCACAGGGGGCACAAGATACGCAGTATTTT
TRBD1,TRBJ1-1,few,TRBV12-3/TRBV12-4,CASSWGQGITEAFF,TGTGCCAGCAGTTGGGGACAGGGAATCACTGAAGCTTTCTTT
-,TRBJ2-6,few,TRBV7-9,CASSPTMGLGANVLTF,TGTGCCAGCAGCCCTACCATGGGGCTCGGGGCCAACGTCCTGACTTTC